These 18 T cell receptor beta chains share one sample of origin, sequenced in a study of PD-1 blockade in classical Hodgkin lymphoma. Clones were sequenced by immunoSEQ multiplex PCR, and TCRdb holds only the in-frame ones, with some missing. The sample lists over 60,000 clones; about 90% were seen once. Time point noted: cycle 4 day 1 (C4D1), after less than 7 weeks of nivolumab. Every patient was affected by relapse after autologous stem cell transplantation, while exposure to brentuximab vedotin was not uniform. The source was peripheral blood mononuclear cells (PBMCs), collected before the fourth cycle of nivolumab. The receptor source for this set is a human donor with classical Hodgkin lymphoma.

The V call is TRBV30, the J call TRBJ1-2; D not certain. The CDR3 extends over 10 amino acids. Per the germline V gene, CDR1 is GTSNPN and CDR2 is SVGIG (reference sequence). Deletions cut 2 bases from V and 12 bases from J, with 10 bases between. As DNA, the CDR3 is TGTGCCTGGAGTCCTCCCAATCACACCTTC. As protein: CAWSPPNHTF.

In DNA, the CDR3 is TGTGCCAGCAGCTTAGGACAGGGGCCTGGAAACACCATATATTTT. As protein: CASSLGQGPGNTIYF. The V and J genes are TRBV13 and TRBJ1-3, with 7 bases identical to TRBD1. V lost 0 bases, J lost 2 bases, and 1 base stayed unmatched. The CDR3 is 15 amino acids. Germline loops: CDR1 PRHDT, CDR2 FYEKMQ (reference sequence).

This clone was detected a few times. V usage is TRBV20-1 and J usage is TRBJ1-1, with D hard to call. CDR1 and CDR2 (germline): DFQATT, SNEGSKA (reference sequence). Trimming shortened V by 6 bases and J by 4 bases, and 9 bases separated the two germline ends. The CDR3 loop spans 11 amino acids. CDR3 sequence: CSARIGTEAFF. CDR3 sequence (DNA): TGCAGTGCAAGGATCGGCACTGAAGCTTTCTTT.

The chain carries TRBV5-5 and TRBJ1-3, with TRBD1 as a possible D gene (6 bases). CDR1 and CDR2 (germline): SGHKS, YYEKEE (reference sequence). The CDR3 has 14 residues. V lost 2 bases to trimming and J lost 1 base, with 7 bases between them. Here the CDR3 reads CASSLTGSGNTIYF. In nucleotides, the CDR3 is TGTGCCAGCAGCTTAACAGGGTCTGGAAACACCATATATTTT.

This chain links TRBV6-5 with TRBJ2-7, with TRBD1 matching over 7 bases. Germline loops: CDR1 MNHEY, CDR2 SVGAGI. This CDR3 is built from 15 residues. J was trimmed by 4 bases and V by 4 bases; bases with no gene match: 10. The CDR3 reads CASSSVSTGPYEQYF. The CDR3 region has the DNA TGTGCCAGCAGTTCCGTCTCGACAGGGCCTTACGAGCAGTACTTC.

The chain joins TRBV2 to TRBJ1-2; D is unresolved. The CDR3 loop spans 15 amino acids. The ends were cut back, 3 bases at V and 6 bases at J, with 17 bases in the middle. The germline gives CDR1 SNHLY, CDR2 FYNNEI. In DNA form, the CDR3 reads TGTGCCAGCAGTGAGAGGTCTCCTCCGAGGAATGGCTACACCTTC. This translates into CASSERSPPRNGYTF. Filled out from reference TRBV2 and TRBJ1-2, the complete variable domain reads EPEVTQTPSHQVTQMGQEVILRCVPISNHLYFYWYRQILGQKVEFLVSFYNNEISEKSEIFDDQFSVERPDGSNFTLKIRSTKLEDSAMYFCASSERSPPRNGYTFGSGTRLTVV.

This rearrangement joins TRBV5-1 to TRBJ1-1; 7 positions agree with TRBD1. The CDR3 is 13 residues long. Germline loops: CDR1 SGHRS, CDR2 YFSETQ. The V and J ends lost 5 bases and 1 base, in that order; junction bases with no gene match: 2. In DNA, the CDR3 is TGCGCCAGCAGGGACAGGCCGAACACTGAAGCTTTCTTT. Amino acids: CASRDRPNTEAFF.

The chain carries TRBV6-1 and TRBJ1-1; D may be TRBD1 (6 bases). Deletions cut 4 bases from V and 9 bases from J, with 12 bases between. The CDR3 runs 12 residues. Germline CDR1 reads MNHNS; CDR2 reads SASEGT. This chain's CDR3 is CASSGFTGKAFF. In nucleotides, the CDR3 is TGTGCCAGCAGTGGCTTTACAGGGAAAGCTTTCTTT.

DNA for the CDR3: TGTGCCAGCAGCCAAGGCACGCACGAGACCCAGTACTTC. Translation: CASSQGTHETQYF. The gene calls are TRBV4-2 and TRBJ2-5, with no clear D. Germline V gene data show CDR1 as LGHNA and CDR2 as YNFKEQ. The CDR3 is made up of 13 amino acids. V shed 1 base and J shed 5 bases, with 8 bases lying between them.

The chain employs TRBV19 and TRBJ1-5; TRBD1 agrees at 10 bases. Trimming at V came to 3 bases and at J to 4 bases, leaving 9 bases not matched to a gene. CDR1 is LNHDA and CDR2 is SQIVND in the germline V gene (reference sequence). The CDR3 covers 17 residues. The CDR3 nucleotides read TGTGCCAGTAGTATGGGACAGGGGCCATACTTGAATCAGCCCCAGCATTTT. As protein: CASSMGQGPYLNQPQHF.

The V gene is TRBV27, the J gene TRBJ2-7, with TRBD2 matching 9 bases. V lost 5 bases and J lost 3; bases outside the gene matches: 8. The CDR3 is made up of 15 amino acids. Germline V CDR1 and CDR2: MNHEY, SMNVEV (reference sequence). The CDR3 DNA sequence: TGTGCCAGCAGTCCAGCGGGGGGCGCGAGCTACGAGCAGTACTTC. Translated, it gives CASSPAGGASYEQYF.

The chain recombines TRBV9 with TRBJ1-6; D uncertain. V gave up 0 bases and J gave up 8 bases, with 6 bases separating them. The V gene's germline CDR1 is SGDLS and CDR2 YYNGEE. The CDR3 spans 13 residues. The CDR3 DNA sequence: TGTGCCAGCAGCGTAGATTCGTATTCACCCCTCCACTTT. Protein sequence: CASSVDSYSPLHF.

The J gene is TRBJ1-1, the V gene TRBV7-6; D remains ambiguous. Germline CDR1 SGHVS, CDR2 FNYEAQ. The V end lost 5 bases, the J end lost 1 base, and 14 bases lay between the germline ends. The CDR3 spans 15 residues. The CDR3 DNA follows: TGTGCCAGCAGCCCCCTCCAGTCAGGGAACACTGAAGCTTTCTTT. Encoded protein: CASSPLQSGNTEAFF.

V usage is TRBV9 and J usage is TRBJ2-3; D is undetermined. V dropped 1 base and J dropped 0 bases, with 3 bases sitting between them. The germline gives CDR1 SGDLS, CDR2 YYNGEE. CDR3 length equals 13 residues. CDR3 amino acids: CASSVTSTDTQYF. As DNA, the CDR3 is TGTGCCAGCAGCGTAACCAGCACAGATACGCAGTATTTT.

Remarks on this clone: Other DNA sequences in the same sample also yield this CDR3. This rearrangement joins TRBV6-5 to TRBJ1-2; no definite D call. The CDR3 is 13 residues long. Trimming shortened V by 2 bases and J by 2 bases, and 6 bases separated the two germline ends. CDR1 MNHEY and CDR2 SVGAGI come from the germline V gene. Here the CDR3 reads CASSYDGNYGYTF. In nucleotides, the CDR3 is TGTGCCAGCAGTTACGACGGCAACTATGGCTACACCTTC.

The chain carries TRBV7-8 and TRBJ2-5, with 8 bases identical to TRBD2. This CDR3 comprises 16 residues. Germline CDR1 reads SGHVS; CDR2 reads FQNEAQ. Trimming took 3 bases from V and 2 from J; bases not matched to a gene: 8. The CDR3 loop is CASSLAGGAGQETQYF. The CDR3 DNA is TGTGCCAGCAGCTTGGCCGGGGGGGCCGGTCAAGAGACCCAGTACTTC. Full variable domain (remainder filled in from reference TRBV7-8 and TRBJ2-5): GAGVSQSPRYKVAKRGQDVALRCDPISGHVSLFWYQQALGQGPEFLTYFQNEAQLDKSGLPSDRFFAERPEGSVSTLKIQRTQQEDSAVYLCASSLAGGAGQETQYFGPGTRLLVL.

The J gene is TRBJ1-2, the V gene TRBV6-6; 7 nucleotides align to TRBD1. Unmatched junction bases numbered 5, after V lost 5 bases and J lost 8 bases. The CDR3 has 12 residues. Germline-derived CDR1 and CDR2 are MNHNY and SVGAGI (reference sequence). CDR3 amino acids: CASSPSGGGYTF. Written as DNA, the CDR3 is TGTGCCAGCAGTCCGTCAGGGGGAGGCTACACCTTC.

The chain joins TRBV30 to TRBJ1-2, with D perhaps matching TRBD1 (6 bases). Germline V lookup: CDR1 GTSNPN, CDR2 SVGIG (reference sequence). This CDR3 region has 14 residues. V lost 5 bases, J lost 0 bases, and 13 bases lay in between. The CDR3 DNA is TGTGCCTGGCTCGGACAGCGACCTAACTATGGCTACACCTTC. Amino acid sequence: CAWLGQRPNYGYTF.